The sequence of this TCR beta chain was determined in a study of shared clonotypes between healthy human individuals. The CDR3 spans 18 residues. V was pared by 4 bases and J by 2 bases, with 21 bases between. Per the germline V gene, CDR1 is LNHDA and CDR2 is SQIVND (reference sequence). Donors comprised only Caucasian adults living in Nashville, Tennessee. Study-wide results and caveats: A generally larger estimated richness was seen in naive subsets than in memory subsets. When compared with the clonotypes that were shared by all four sorted-subset donors, the non-shared clonotypes turned out to have lower generation probabilities.

Sequencing was performed with immunoSEQ multiplex PCR; in TCRdb, only in-frame clones are kept and a portion is missing. The data show 2 million to 3 million clones, approximately 94% seen once. To note about this clone: Its matching antigen is unknown.

Sequencing input: naive CD4+ T cells from PBMCs. The subset was: CD45RA+ positively selected. The receptor comes from a man between 18 and 35 years old in good health. Some clones in this sample may be carry-over from other donors' samples. The V and J genes are TRBV19 and TRBJ1-5, with D possibly being TRBD1 (6 bases). CDR3 sequence (DNA): TGTGCCAGTAGTAACGGCGGCGGGGGGCGAAGAGGCAATCAGCCCCAGCATTTT. This translates into CASSNGGGGRRGNQPQHF.